This T cell receptor beta chain stems from a study of T cells in Graves' hyperthyroidism and ophthalmopathy. Study-level information: Any treatment followed the collection of peripheral blood at initial diagnosis.

The investigators amplified TCR beta CDR3 regions from RNA transcripts. HTBI primers were the set used in a first-round RT-PCR of the TCR CDR3. TCRdb reprocessed the multiplex PCR reads via MiXCR and lists one record per CDR3 protein. The repertoire includes approximately 330,000 distinct CDR3 sequences, under 25% of them detected once, and around half sits in the top ten. This clonotype appeared a few times. The junction differs from germline at one of its ends, possibly a read error. The CDR3 sequence is 15 residues long. The V gene's germline CDR1 is MNHEY and CDR2 SVGAGI. This clonotype originated in a woman in her fifties or sixties with Graves' hyperthyroidism. Sequencing was carried out using blood. This chain joins TRBV6-5 and TRBJ2-7; 7 nucleotides match TRBD2. In DNA form, the CDR3 reads TGTGCCAGCAATTACTCGAGGTGGGAGGGCGGCGAGCAGTACTTC. Its protein is CASNYSRWEGGEQYF.